These 11 T cell receptor beta chains share one sample of origin, sequenced in a study of beta chain features in type 1 diabetes. Reverse transcription of all isolated RNA meant that expressed TCRB transcripts were sequenced. Profiled with immunoSEQ multiplex PCR; TCRdb holds only in-frame clones, not every one. The table lists about 320,000 clones, about 14% of them singletons. The sample was central memory CD4+ T cells from blood. The receptors were gathered from a man younger than 45 in good health.

This chain joins TRBV7-8 and TRBJ1-2; no firm D call. The germline V and J ends were trimmed by 1 base and 4 bases, with 7 bases remaining between them. CDR3 length equals 13 residues. Per germline, CDR1 SGHVS and CDR2 FQNEAQ. This CDR3 reads CASSLGVGYGYTF. CDR3 nucleotide sequence: TGTGCCAGCAGCTTAGGGGTCGGCTATGGCTACACCTTC.

V gene TRBV2 combines with J gene TRBJ1-5; D is unresolved. From germline, CDR1 is SNHLY and CDR2 FYNNEI. Trimming shortened V by 1 base and J by 3 bases, and 10 bases separated the two germline ends. The CDR3 covers 15 residues. The CDR3 loop is CASSEVLGTNQPQHF. The DNA of the CDR3 is TGTGCCAGCAGTGAAGTTCTCGGCACCAATCAGCCCCAGCATTTT.

The sample holds a few counts of this clone. V gene TRBV20-1 combines with J gene TRBJ2-7, with a weak D call TRBD1 (5 bases). Germline CDR1 is DFQATT and CDR2 is SNEGSKA (reference sequence). The CDR3 is 10 amino acids. Trimming shortened V by 7 bases and J by 5 bases, and 9 bases separated the two germline ends. CDR3 residues: CSEWGHEQYV. The DNA for the CDR3 is TGCAGTGAATGGGGCCACGAGCAGTACGTC.

The chain carries TRBV5-4 and TRBJ1-4, with a weak D call TRBD1 (5 bases). This CDR3 spans 15 amino acids. Germline V gives CDR1 SGHNT, CDR2 YYREEE (reference sequence). Trimming took off 1 base at V and 7 bases at J, with 14 bases between the two ends. This chain's CDR3 is CASSLKTGTGEKLFF. The CDR3 DNA follows: TGTGCCAGCAGCTTGAAGACCGGGACGGGTGAAAAACTGTTTTTT.

There are a few counts of this clone. The chain is built from TRBV13 and TRBJ2-1; D call uncertain. The CDR3 length is 15 residues. Trimming shortened V by 3 bases and J by 4 bases, and 13 bases separated the two germline ends. Per the germline V gene, CDR1 is PRHDT and CDR2 is FYEKMQ (reference sequence). CDR3 DNA sequence: TGTGCCAGCAGCTTTGCGGACCACCCTTACAATGAGCAGTTCTTC. Its protein product is CASSFADHPYNEQFF.

The chain is built from TRBV7-2 and TRBJ1-5; TRBD1 matches at 8 bases. The CDR3 is 16 residues long. Per the germline V gene, CDR1 is SGHTA and CDR2 is FQGNSA. The V segment lost 3 bases and the J segment 4 bases; nucleotides outside the gene matches: 8. The chain's CDR3 is CASSLQGTGQNQPQHF. The CDR3 DNA reads as TGTGCCAGCAGCTTGCAAGGGACAGGTCAAAATCAGCCCCAGCATTTT.

This clone was observed a handful of times. This sequence joins TRBV5-1 and TRBJ2-2; 7 nucleotides agree with TRBD1. Germline V gene sequence: CDR1 SGHRS, CDR2 YFSETQ. V lost 3 bases to trimming and J lost 5 bases; unmatched junction nucleotides: 4. This CDR3 has 14 amino acids. The CDR3 here is CASSSGQSTGELFF. In nucleotides, the CDR3 is TGCGCCAGCAGCTCGGGACAGTCAACCGGGGAGCTGTTTTTT.

This chain uses TRBV25-1 with TRBJ2-3; D might be TRBD2 (5 bases). Germline lookup yields CDR1 MGHDK and CDR2 SYGVNS. V was clipped by 0 bases and J by 5 bases, with 9 bases between them. This CDR3 region has 14 residues. The CDR3 region has the DNA TGTGCCAGCAGTGAATATCGAGGGAAAGATACGCAGTATTTT. Translated, it gives CASSEYRGKDTQYF.

This clone was counted only a few times. This sequence joins TRBV10-3 and TRBJ2-3; the D gene is possibly TRBD1 (5 bases). The length of the CDR3 is 15 residues. V was clipped by 7 bases and J by 4 bases, with 18 bases between them. Germline CDR1 is ENHRY and CDR2 is SYGVKD. The CDR3 DNA reads TGTGCCATCACTCCTTCTCGGACATCCGCAGATACGCAGTATTTT. This translates into CAITPSRTSADTQYF.

This clone occurred a few times. The chain recombines TRBV6-1 with TRBJ1-3, with 9 bases identical to TRBD1. Germline V gives CDR1 MNHNS, CDR2 SASEGT. The CDR3 totals 15 residues. V lost 4 bases and J lost 6; bases outside the gene matches: 7. CDR3 sequence: CASSGGQGRPNTIYF. The CDR3 region has the DNA TGTGCCAGCAGTGGGGGACAGGGCCGCCCAAACACCATATATTTT.

The chain is built from TRBV7-2 and TRBJ2-6; D unresolved. The CDR3 spans 13 residues. V dropped 4 bases and J dropped 0 bases, with 1 base sitting between them. The germline V gene has CDR1 SGHTA and CDR2 FQGNSA. CDR3 residues: CASSSSGANVLTF. The CDR3 nucleotides are TGTGCCAGCAGCTCCTCTGGGGCCAACGTCCTGACTTTC.